Shown below are 29 T cell receptor beta chains from a single sample sequenced in a study of CD8+ T cells in alopecia areata. cDNA serving as the sequencing template came from extracted, reverse transcribed RNA. The repertoire was sequenced with immunoSEQ multiplex PCR; TCRdb's copy has only in-frame clones and lacks some. The data hold around 140,000 clones, with about 51% observed a single time. Here the sequenced sample was CD4+ T cells sorted from blood, taken at week 0. The receptors come from a human donor with alopecia areata.

V is TRBV25-1 and J is TRBJ1-1; the D is unclear. The germline V gene encodes CDR1 MGHDK and CDR2 SYGVNS. V dropped 4 bases and J dropped 0 bases, with 12 bases sitting between them. This CDR3 has 15 amino acids. The CDR3 is CASSASRIMNTEAFF. The CDR3 coding sequence is TGTGCCAGCAGTGCTTCGAGGATTATGAACACTGAAGCTTTCTTT.

The V gene is TRBV29-1, the J gene TRBJ2-7, with a tentative D call TRBD1 (5 bases). Germline CDR1 SQVTM, CDR2 ANQGSEA. The CDR3 loop spans 16 amino acids. V lost 4 bases, J lost 0 bases, and 19 bases lay in between. The CDR3 DNA sequence: TGCAGCGTTGCGTCAGGGATGGGTGGGAACTCCTACGAGCAGTACTTC. Translating it yields CSVASGMGGNSYEQYF.

This clone was detected a few times. V usage is TRBV11-2 and J usage is TRBJ1-1, with D possibly TRBD1 on 6 matching bases. This CDR3 is built from 14 residues. Germline CDR1 SGHAT, CDR2 FQNNGV. The V and J ends lost 5 bases and 6 bases respectively, with 16 bases between them. CDR3 sequence: CASSGALDRPEAFF. The CDR3 nucleotides are TGTGCCAGCAGCGGCGCCCTCGACAGGCCTGAAGCTTTCTTT.

The sample holds a few counts of this clone. This sequence joins TRBV7-2 and TRBJ2-1, with 7 positions matching TRBD2. Unmatched junction bases numbered 5, after V lost 1 base and J lost 5 bases. The CDR3 loop spans 15 amino acids. Germline V gene lookup returns CDR1 SGHTA and CDR2 FQGNSA. CDR3 nucleotide sequence: TGTGCCAGCAGCTTAGTAGCGGGTAATGACAATGAGCAGTTCTTC. This translates into CASSLVAGNDNEQFF.

Worth noting for this clone: The same CDR3 is also encoded by other DNA sequences in this sample. V is TRBV30 and J is TRBJ1-5; D ambiguous. The CDR3 loop spans 13 amino acids. Trimming took 0 bases from V and 1 from J, leaving 4 bases between them. CDR1 is GTSNPN and CDR2 is SVGIG in the germline V gene (reference sequence). The CDR3 nucleotides are TGTGCCTGGAGTGTCCAGAGCAATCAGCCCCAGCATTTT. Its translation is CAWSVQSNQPQHF.

This clone appeared a few times. The chain is built from TRBV7-2 and TRBJ1-5; possible D gene TRBD1, 5 bases. This CDR3 has 15 amino acids. Trimming removed 6 bases at V and 1 base at J, with 13 bases between. Germline V CDR1 and CDR2: SGHTA, FQGNSA. CDR3 in DNA: TGTGCCAGCAGTTCCGGGACGGGAAGCAATCAGCCCCAGCATTTT. This encodes CASSSGTGSNQPQHF.

The V and J genes are TRBV5-1 and TRBJ1-1, with 7 bases identical to TRBD1. The CDR3 is 13 amino acids. Germline trimming cut 5 bases from V and 3 bases from J; bases unmatched to any gene: 4. Germline V gene data show CDR1 as SGHRS and CDR2 as YFSETQ. CDR3 sequence reads: CASSWDRYTEAFF. The CDR3 bases are TGCGCCAGCAGTTGGGACAGATACACTGAAGCTTTCTTT.

This clone appeared a few times. The chain combines TRBV5-1 with TRBJ2-1; TRBD2 matches at 11 bases. Unmatched junction bases numbered 6, after V lost 2 bases and J lost 2 bases. The CDR3 is 17 amino acids. Germline V gene lookup returns CDR1 SGHRS and CDR2 YFSETQ. The CDR3 protein is CASSLTSGRGTYNEQFF. For the CDR3, the DNA is TGCGCCAGCAGCTTAACTAGCGGGAGAGGCACCTACAATGAGCAGTTCTTC.

This rearrangement joins TRBV29-1 to TRBJ1-1, with 7 nucleotides matching TRBD1. Losses at the gene ends were 7 bases for V and 1 base for J; bases not matched to a gene: 6. The CDR3 length is 13 residues. CDR1 and CDR2 (germline): SQVTM, ANQGSEA. Here the CDR3 reads CSAGGQSNTEAFF. The DNA of the CDR3 is TGCAGCGCGGGGGGACAGTCGAACACTGAAGCTTTCTTT.

Only a few counts were recorded for this clone. This CDR3 is also generated by other DNA sequences in the sample. This chain uses TRBV30 with TRBJ1-1; D unclear. This CDR3 spans 10 amino acids. Trimming removed 3 bases at V and 5 bases at J, with 4 bases between. Germline V CDR1 and CDR2: GTSNPN, SVGIG (reference sequence). For the CDR3, the DNA is TGTGCCTGGAGCAGAACTGAAGCTTTCTTT. It encodes CAWSRTEAFF.

V and J are TRBV29-1 and TRBJ2-5; either TRBD1 or TRBD2 may supply D (5 bases each). The CDR3 sequence is 13 residues long. The germline CDR1 and CDR2 sequences are SQVTM and ANQGSEA. Trimming left V 2 bases short and J 2 bases short, with 9 bases between. The CDR3 coding sequence is TGCAGCGTTGAACGGGACGTTCAAGAGACCCAGTACTTC. Its translation is CSVERDVQETQYF. Complete variable domain (other parts from reference TRBV29-1 and TRBJ2-5): SAVISQKPSRDICQRGTSLTIQCQVDSQVTMMFWYRQQPGQSLTLIATANQGSEATYESGFVIDKFPISRPNLTFSTLTVSNMSPEDSSIYLCSVERDVQETQYFGPGTRLLVL.

The rearrangement links TRBV2 to TRBJ1-5, with D unclear. The length of the CDR3 is 15 residues. V shed 6 bases and J shed 1 base, with 13 bases lying between them. Germline V CDR1 and CDR2: SNHLY, FYNNEI. This CDR3 is CASRGRGGSNQPQHF. The CDR3, as DNA: TGTGCCAGCAGGGGGAGAGGAGGAAGCAATCAGCCCCAGCATTTT.

J is TRBJ2-1 and V is TRBV27, with D tentatively TRBD2 (5 bases). Germline CDR1 reads MNHEY; CDR2 reads SMNVEV (reference sequence). Trimming took 3 bases from V and 3 from J, leaving 12 bases between them. The CDR3 is 15 amino acids. CDR3 residues: CASSFSQRFYNEQFF. The CDR3 DNA follows: TGTGCCAGCAGTTTTTCCCAGCGGTTCTACAATGAGCAGTTCTTC.

The chain is built from TRBV30 and TRBJ2-5; D is unclear. Per the germline V gene, CDR1 is GTSNPN and CDR2 is SVGIG (reference sequence). Trimming took 4 bases from V and 2 from J, leaving 11 bases between them. The CDR3 is made up of 13 amino acids. The CDR3 protein is CAWKGVGQETQYF. CDR3 coding DNA: TGTGCCTGGAAGGGCGTGGGACAAGAGACCCAGTACTTC. Full variable domain (rest looked up from reference TRBV30 and TRBJ2-5): SQTIHQWPATLVQPVGSPLSLECTVEGTSNPNLYWYRQAAGRGLQLLFYSVGIGQISSEVPQNLSASRPQDRQFILSSKKLLLSDSGFYLCAWKGVGQETQYFGPGTRLLVL.

This clone occurred a few times. The V and J genes are TRBV7-6 and TRBJ2-3, with D possibly matching TRBD1 (6 bases). CDR3 size: 14 residues. Germline loops: CDR1 SGHVS, CDR2 FNYEAQ. The ends were cut back, 3 bases at V and 6 bases at J, with 13 bases in the middle. CDR3 DNA: TGTGCCAGCAGCTTTTTGGGGGCCCAGGATACGCAGTATTTT. Amino acids: CASSFLGAQDTQYF.

This chain connects TRBV9 to TRBJ2-1; 11 positions match TRBD2. This CDR3 comprises 15 residues. Germline V lookup: CDR1 SGDLS, CDR2 YYNGEE. J was trimmed by 10 bases and V by 4 bases; bases with no gene match: 10. The CDR3 bases are TGTGCCAGCAGCAAACTAGCGGGAGAGGCGGGAGAGCAGTTCTTC. Amino acids: CASSKLAGEAGEQFF. Looking up the rest from reference TRBV9 and TRBJ2-1 gives the full variable domain: DSGVTQTPKHLITATGQRVTLRCSPRSGDLSVYWYQQSLDQGLQFLIQYYNGEERAKGNILERFSAQQFPDLHSELNLSSLELGDSALYFCASSKLAGEAGEQFFGPGTRLTVL.

The chain combines TRBV5-1 with TRBJ2-3, with TRBD2 identical over 8 bases. V dropped 2 bases and J dropped 2; count of bases not matched to a gene: 13. Germline V gives CDR1 SGHRS, CDR2 YFSETQ. The CDR3 runs to 18 residues. The CDR3 sequence: CASSFYVPGGAPTDTQYF. CDR3 in DNA: TGCGCCAGCAGCTTCTATGTACCCGGGGGGGCTCCCACAGATACGCAGTATTTT.

The chain is built from TRBV9 and TRBJ1-2, with D tentatively TRBD1 (6 bases). The ends were cut back, 2 bases at V and 4 bases at J, with 12 bases in the middle. CDR1 is SGDLS and CDR2 is YYNGEE in the germline V gene. The CDR3 is made up of 14 amino acids. The CDR3 region is CASSVRGGSYGYTF. CDR3 in DNA: TGTGCCAGCAGCGTGCGGGGGGGCTCCTATGGCTACACCTTC.

V usage is TRBV14 and J usage is TRBJ2-1; 8 bases fit TRBD1. V shed 4 bases, J shed 3 bases, and the junction held 11 bases outside the gene matches. Germline values: CDR1 SGHDN, CDR2 FVKESK. The CDR3 consists of 17 residues. The CDR3 loop reads CASSRNTGGNFYNEQFF. The CDR3 DNA is TGTGCCAGCAGCCGGAACACAGGGGGGAACTTCTACAATGAGCAGTTCTTC.

Here the CDR3 DNA reads TGCAGCGTTGCTCGAGATACGCAGTATTTT. It translates to CSVARDTQYF. The chain has TRBV29-1 and TRBJ2-3; unclear D gene. The CDR3 contains 10 residues. The germline CDR1 and CDR2 sequences are SQVTM and ANQGSEA. V dropped 4 bases and J dropped 5 bases, with 4 bases sitting between them.

Concerning this clone itself: This sample also contains other DNA sequences that code for the same CDR3. The V and J genes are TRBV6-5 and TRBJ2-3; D tentatively reads TRBD1 or TRBD2 (5 bases each). The CDR3 is 15 amino acids. Germline values: CDR1 MNHEY, CDR2 SVGAGI. V dropped 0 bases and J dropped 1 base, with 8 bases sitting between them. CDR3 sequence: CASSYSRGRTDTQYF. The CDR3 DNA follows: TGTGCCAGCAGTTACTCGAGGGGACGCACAGATACGCAGTATTTT.

The chain recombines TRBV29-1 with TRBJ2-7; 7 bases are shared with TRBD1. With V trimmed by 7 bases and J by 2 bases, 5 bases remained unmatched. The CDR3 sequence is 12 residues long. Germline values: CDR1 SQVTM, CDR2 ANQGSEA. The CDR3 sequence is CSAATGAYEQYF. The CDR3 coding sequence is TGCAGCGCCGCAACAGGGGCCTACGAGCAGTACTTC.

The genes are TRBV7-3 and TRBJ2-2; D gene uncertain. Germline CDR1 reads SGHTA; CDR2 reads FQGTGA. V dropped 1 base and J dropped 1 base, with 10 bases sitting between them. The CDR3 is 16 residues long. The CDR3 spells CASSLMGRKNTGELFF. CDR3 nucleotides: TGTGCCAGCAGCTTAATGGGCAGAAAGAACACCGGGGAGCTGTTTTTT.

This chain uses TRBV10-3 with TRBJ1-4, with D unclear. Deletions cut 0 bases from V and 0 bases from J, with 8 bases between. Per the germline V gene, CDR1 is ENHRY and CDR2 is SYGVKD. CDR3 length: 16 amino acids. CDR3 nucleotide sequence: TGTGCCATCAGTGAGTCGATCGGAGCAACTAATGAAAAACTGTTTTTT. It codes for CAISESIGATNEKLFF.

J is TRBJ1-1 and V is TRBV18; 9 nucleotides agree with TRBD1. The CDR3 has 14 amino acids. Germline-derived CDR1 and CDR2 are KGHSH and LQKENI. Trimming took 3 bases from V and 3 from J; bases not matched to a gene: 2. The CDR3 nucleotides are TGTGCCAGCTCACCGGGACAGGGTTACACTGAAGCTTTCTTT. Its translation is CASSPGQGYTEAFF.

This clone was counted between two and nine times. The chain recombines TRBV29-1 with TRBJ1-1; D is perhaps TRBD1 (5 bases). CDR3 size: 12 residues. The V gene's germline CDR1 is SQVTM and CDR2 ANQGSEA. V lost 7 bases to trimming and J lost 0 bases, with 9 bases between them. In DNA, the CDR3 is TGCAGCGGATTACAGGTGAACACTGAAGCTTTCTTT. It codes for CSGLQVNTEAFF. Complete variable domain (other parts from reference TRBV29-1 and TRBJ1-1): SAVISQKPSRDICQRGTSLTIQCQVDSQVTMMFWYRQQPGQSLTLIATANQGSEATYESGFVIDKFPISRPNLTFSTLTVSNMSPEDSSIYLCSGLQVNTEAFFGQGTRLTVV.

This clone has just one count. This chain connects TRBV7-2 to TRBJ2-3, with D possibly being TRBD2 (6 bases). Germline values: CDR1 SGHTA, CDR2 FQGNSA. V was pared by 5 bases and J by 3 bases, with 15 bases between. The CDR3 consists of 15 residues. CDR3 protein: CASSPPGLATDTQYF. CDR3 DNA sequence: TGTGCCAGCAGCCCCCCGGGACTGGCTACAGATACGCAGTATTTT.

V and J are TRBV29-1 and TRBJ2-1; 8 nucleotides match TRBD2. V lost 7 bases to trimming and J lost 6 bases; unmatched junction nucleotides: 11. CDR3 length equals 14 residues. Germline V gene data show CDR1 as SQVTM and CDR2 as ANQGSEA. The CDR3 protein is CSARRGERGNEQFF. CDR3 sequence (DNA): TGCAGCGCCCGGCGGGGGGAGCGGGGCAATGAGCAGTTCTTC.

This chain joins TRBV29-1 and TRBJ2-7; no firm D call. Per the germline V gene, CDR1 is SQVTM and CDR2 is ANQGSEA. This CDR3 is built from 10 residues. Trimming cost V 7 bases and J 4 bases, with 8 bases left between them. Here the CDR3 DNA reads TGCAGCGAGTTTCTATACGAGCAGTACTTC. This gives the protein CSEFLYEQYF.